One sample yielded the 17 T cell receptor beta chains listed below, sequenced in a study of CD8+ T cells in alopecia areata (dated by TCRdb to 2017 to 2018). Library prep was done by the immunoSEQ multiplex PCR assay. For TCR sequencing, RNA was extracted from every sample and reverse transcribed into cDNA to serve as template. The table comes from immuneACCESS by way of TCRdb, which keeps in-frame sequences with V and J called. Part of the clones is missing from these tables; in studies checked, under half for an unresolved V gene and the rest for unknown reasons. In this sample the table shows 30,000 to 35,000 clones, around 50% of which occur a single time. Approximately 40% of the sample is taken by the ten largest. Sequenced sample: NKG2D-high CD8+ T cells sorted from blood. The sample's cell subset or site label, in plain terms: sorted CD8+ NKG2D-high blood T cells. The source is a human donor with alopecia areata.

This clone was counted between two and nine times. The V call is TRBV28, the J call TRBJ1-4; 9 nucleotides agree with TRBD1. CDR1 and CDR2 from the germline V gene are MDHEN and SYDVKM. The V segment lost 5 bases and the J segment 0 bases; nucleotides outside the gene matches: 13. The CDR3 totals 19 residues. CDR3 DNA: TGTGCCAGCAGTCGGATTACAGGGGGCCCTAAAGCAACTAATGAAAAACTGTTTTTT. The encoded protein is CASSRITGGPKATNEKLFF.

This rearrangement joins TRBV7-3 to TRBJ1-6; D remains unclear. Germline CDR1 and CDR2: SGHTA and FQGTGA. V lost 2 bases and J lost 7, with 9 bases in between. The CDR3 is 14 residues long. The CDR3 is CASSLGQNNSPLHF. DNA for the CDR3: TGTGCCAGCAGCTTAGGTCAGAACAATTCACCCCTCCACTTT.

V is TRBV29-1 and J is TRBJ2-2, with 7 nucleotides matching TRBD1. Germline V CDR1 and CDR2: SQVTM, ANQGSEA. V was pared by 1 base and J by 0 bases, with 5 bases of the junction left unmatched. CDR3 length: 16 residues. CDR3 loop: CSVEAGQNTNTGELFF. In nucleotides, the CDR3 is TGCAGCGTTGAAGCGGGACAGAATACGAACACCGGGGAGCTGTTTTTT.

This clone has more than one count but fewer than ten. The V and J genes are TRBV7-3 and TRBJ2-1, with 7 bases that match TRBD2. V lost 5 bases and J lost 5; bases outside the gene matches: 9. Germline V lookup: CDR1 SGHTA, CDR2 FQGTGA. CDR3 length: 15 amino acids. The CDR3 loop is CASSEWGGRNNEQFF. The CDR3 DNA reads TGTGCCAGCAGCGAATGGGGAGGGCGCAACAATGAGCAGTTCTTC.

The CDR3 is CASSDGGKGYTF. Here the CDR3 DNA reads TGTGCCAGCAGCGACGGGGGTAAGGGCTACACCTTC. This chain joins TRBV9 and TRBJ1-2; tentatively, D is TRBD1 (5 bases). V was cut by 3 bases and J by 8 bases, with 11 bases left in between. The CDR3 covers 12 residues. Germline CDR1 SGDLS, CDR2 YYNGEE.

V and J are TRBV13 and TRBJ2-3; D gene uncertain. V dropped 8 bases and J dropped 2 bases, with 11 bases sitting between them. Germline V gene data show CDR1 as PRHDT and CDR2 as FYEKMQ (reference sequence). The CDR3 has 13 residues. This CDR3 reads CASRGRPTDTQYF. The CDR3, as DNA: TGTGCCAGCCGAGGTCGGCCCACAGATACGCAGTATTTT.

The chain has TRBV5-1 and TRBJ2-5; D possibly uses TRBD1 or TRBD2 (5 bases each). The germline V gene encodes CDR1 SGHRS and CDR2 YFSETQ. The CDR3 contains 14 residues. The V end was cut by 0 bases, the J end by 0 bases, with 6 bases between. CDR3: CASSLEGHQETQYF. The CDR3 DNA sequence: TGCGCCAGCAGCTTGGAGGGACACCAAGAGACCCAGTACTTC.

The chain uses TRBV4-1 and TRBJ1-2; no reliable D call. The V end lost 1 base, the J end lost 4 bases, and 4 bases lay between the germline ends. The germline gives CDR1 MGHRA, CDR2 YSYEKL. CDR3 size: 12 residues. The CDR3: CASSQASYGYTF. Written as DNA, the CDR3 is TGCGCCAGCAGCCAAGCCAGCTATGGCTACACCTTC.

This clone was counted between two and nine times. This chain joins TRBV19 and TRBJ2-7, with TRBD2 identical over 8 bases. This CDR3 is 14 amino acids long. Per germline, CDR1 LNHDA and CDR2 SQIVND (reference sequence). The trim removed 7 bases at V and 3 bases at J, leaving 8 bases unmatched. The CDR3 spells CASNPTGTSYEQYF. For the CDR3, the DNA is TGTGCCAGTAACCCTACCGGGACTAGCTACGAGCAGTACTTC.

J is TRBJ2-1 and V is TRBV30; D ambiguous. Trimming pared 1 base from V and 9 bases from J, leaving 4 bases between. CDR1 is GTSNPN and CDR2 is SVGIG in the germline V gene (reference sequence). The CDR3 is 10 amino acids. The chain's CDR3 is CAWSEGEQFF. The CDR3 DNA reads TGTGCCTGGAGTGAGGGTGAGCAGTTCTTC. Full variable domain (outside the CDR3, taken from reference TRBV30 and TRBJ2-1): SQTIHQWPATLVQPVGSPLSLECTVEGTSNPNLYWYRQAAGRGLQLLFYSVGIGQISSEVPQNLSASRPQDRQFILSSKKLLLSDSGFYLCAWSEGEQFFGPGTRLTVL.

The genes are TRBV14 and TRBJ2-4; 9 bases match TRBD1. The CDR3 runs 14 residues. Looked up from germline, CDR1 is SGHDN and CDR2 is FVKESK. J lost 1 base, V lost 11 bases, and 6 bases had no gene match. The DNA for the CDR3 is TGTGCCGGCGGGACAGGGCGCGCCAAAAACATTCAGTACTTC. Translated: CAGGTGRAKNIQYF.

The gene calls are TRBV15 and TRBJ2-4, with D unresolved. Trimming left V 1 base short and J 1 base short, with 8 bases between. The CDR3 is 15 residues long. Germline-derived CDR1 and CDR2 are LNHNV and YYDKDF (reference sequence). CDR3 DNA: TGTGCCACCAGCAGAGCACTGGAGGCCAAAAACATTCAGTACTTC. Protein: CATSRALEAKNIQYF.

The sample holds a few counts of this clone. The V call is TRBV7-2, the J call TRBJ2-5; D is undetermined. Germline assignment: CDR1 SGHTA and CDR2 FQGNSA. The CDR3 length is 14 residues. V was shortened by 0 bases and J by 5 bases, with 10 bases between the two germline ends. The CDR3 DNA sequence: TGTGCCAGCAGCTTAGCTCAGACCGGGGAGACCCAGTACTTC. As protein: CASSLAQTGETQYF. Full variable domain (missing parts from reference TRBV7-2 and TRBJ2-5): GAGVSQSPSNKVTEKGKDVELRCDPISGHTALYWYRQSLGQGLEFLIYFQGNSAPDKSGLPSDRFSAERTGGSVSTLTIQRTQQEDSAVYLCASSLAQTGETQYFGPGTRLLVL.

The sample holds a few counts of this clone. The rearrangement joins TRBV28 to TRBJ2-7, with 9 bases fitting TRBD2. Per germline, CDR1 MDHEN and CDR2 SYDVKM. The length of the CDR3 is 15 residues. After removal of 1 base from V and 4 bases from J, the junction contained 5 bases not matched to a gene. CDR3 sequence: CASSLFGTSPYEQYF. The CDR3 DNA follows: TGTGCCAGCAGTTTATTCGGGACTAGCCCTTACGAGCAGTACTTC.

This chain connects TRBV5-6 to TRBJ1-5; no reliable D call. The CDR3 is made up of 15 amino acids. V lost 0 bases and J lost 6, with 13 bases in between. Germline V CDR1 and CDR2: SGHDT, YYEEEE. The CDR3 nucleotides are TGTGCCAGCAGCTTGGCCGGGTATAGGAGTCAGCCCCAGCATTTT. This translates into CASSLAGYRSQPQHF.

The chain employs TRBV27 and TRBJ2-7, with 9 nucleotides matching TRBD1. This CDR3 comprises 15 residues. Germline CDR1 and CDR2: MNHEY and SMNVEV (reference sequence). The V gene end was trimmed by 3 bases and the J gene end by 0 bases; junction bases not matched to a gene: 3. The CDR3 DNA reads as TGTGCCAGCAGTTTTGGACAGGGGAGCTCCTACGAGCAGTACTTC. Translation gives CASSFGQGSSYEQYF.

V and J are TRBV4-1 and TRBJ2-5; D uncertain. The J call may be incorrect, as the DNA end agrees better with TRBJ2-7. Per germline, CDR1 MGHRA and CDR2 YSYEKL. The CDR3 extends over 13 amino acids. The DNA of the CDR3 is TGCGCCAGCAGCCAGCCCTTTAGCTACGAGCAGTACTTC. This encodes CASSQPFSYEQYF.